The 2 T cell receptor beta chains below were found in one sample sequenced in a study of cytomegalovirus exposure and HLA in healthy donors. The PCR had 60 Vbeta and 13 Jbeta primers. TCRdb's table, derived via immunoSEQ multiplex PCR, lists solely in-frame clones and lacks some. Among hundreds of thousands of clones listed, under 80% were seen once. Sequences were obtained from PBMCs. These receptors were collected from a woman aged 25-40 years in good health and CMV-seronegative.

CDR3 coding DNA: TGTGCCAGTAGTAACCACAGCTATAACTATGGCTACACCTTC. Its protein is CASSNHSYNYGYTF. The chain employs TRBV19 and TRBJ1-2; D remains unclear. Trimming took 4 bases from V and 1 from J, leaving 10 bases between them. Per the germline V gene, CDR1 is LNHDA and CDR2 is SQIVND (reference sequence). There are 14 residues in the CDR3. The full variable domain, rest sourced from reference TRBV19 and TRBJ1-2, is DGGITQSPKYLFRKEGQNVTLSCEQNLNHDAMYWYRQDPGQGLRLIYYSQIVNDFQKGDIAEGYSVSREKKESFPLTVTSAQKNPTAFYLCASSNHSYNYGYTFGSGTRLTVV.

The CDR3 region is CASSLSAAGQPQHF. DNA of the CDR3: TGTGCCAGCAGTTTATCCGCGGCGGGTCAGCCCCAGCATTTT. The chain combines TRBV27 with TRBJ1-5; D is unresolved. V gave up 0 bases and J gave up 6 bases, with 9 bases separating them. Germline V gene data show CDR1 as MNHEY and CDR2 as SMNVEV (reference sequence). This CDR3 is 14 amino acids long.